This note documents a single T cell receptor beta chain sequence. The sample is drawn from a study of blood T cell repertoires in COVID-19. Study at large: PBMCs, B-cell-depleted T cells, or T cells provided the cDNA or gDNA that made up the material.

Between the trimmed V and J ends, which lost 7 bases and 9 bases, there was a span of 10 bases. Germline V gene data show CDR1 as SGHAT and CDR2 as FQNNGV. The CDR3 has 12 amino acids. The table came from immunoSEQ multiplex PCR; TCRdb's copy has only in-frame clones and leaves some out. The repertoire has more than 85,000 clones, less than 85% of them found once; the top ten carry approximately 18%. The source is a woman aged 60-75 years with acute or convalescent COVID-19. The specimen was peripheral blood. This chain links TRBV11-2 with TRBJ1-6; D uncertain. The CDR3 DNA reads TGTGCCAGCACCAATCACGGTTCACCCCTCCACTTT. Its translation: CASTNHGSPLHF. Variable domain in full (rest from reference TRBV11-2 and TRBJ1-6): EAGVAQSPRYKIIEKRQSVAFWCNPISGHATLYWYQQILGQGPKLLIQFQNNGVVDDSQLPKDRFSAERLKGVDSTLKIQPAKLEDSAVYLCASTNHGSPLHFGNGTRLTVT.